In its sample, the clone carrying this TCR beta chain was seen once. The CDR3 sequence is 16 residues long. Per the germline V gene, CDR1 is SGHNT and CDR2 is YYREEE (reference sequence). Trimming removed 4 bases at V and 0 bases at J, with 13 bases between. This record comes from a study of CD8 T cells in Susac syndrome. With random hexamers, about 0.5 to 1 ug RNA was reverse transcribed. TCRdb itself ran the immunoSEQ multiplex PCR reads through MiXCR, one entry per CDR3 protein. Here the sample spans some 190,000 distinct CDR3 sequences, approximately 96% being singletons. The V gene is TRBV5-4, the J gene TRBJ1-4; TRBD1 might be the D (5 bases). The source of this sequence is a human donor with multiple sclerosis. The sequencing sample was made of CD4+ T cells from PBMCs. The CDR3, as DNA: TGTGCCAGCAGCGCGACGGGGGGATCAACTAATGAAAAACTGTTTTTT. Protein: CASSATGGSTNEKLFF. Full variable domain (missing parts from reference TRBV5-4 and TRBJ1-4): ETGVTQSPTHLIKTRGQQVTLRCSSQSGHNTVSWYQQALGQGPQFIFQYYREEENGRGNFPPRFSGLQFPNYSSELNVNALELDDSALYLCASSATGGSTNEKLFFGSGTQLSVL.